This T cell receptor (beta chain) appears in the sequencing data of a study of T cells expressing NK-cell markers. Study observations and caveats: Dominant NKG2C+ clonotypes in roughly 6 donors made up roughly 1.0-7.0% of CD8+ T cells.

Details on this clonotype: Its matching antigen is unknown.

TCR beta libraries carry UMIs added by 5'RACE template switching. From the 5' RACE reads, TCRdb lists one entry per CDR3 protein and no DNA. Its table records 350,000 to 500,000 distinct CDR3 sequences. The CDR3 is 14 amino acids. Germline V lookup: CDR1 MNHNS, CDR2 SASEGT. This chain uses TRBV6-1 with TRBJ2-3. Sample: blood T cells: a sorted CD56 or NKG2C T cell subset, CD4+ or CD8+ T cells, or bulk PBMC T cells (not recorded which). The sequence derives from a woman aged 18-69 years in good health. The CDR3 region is CASSGRGFTDTQYF.